Sequencing of this T cell receptor (beta chain) was carried out in a study of blood T cell repertoires in COVID-19. Enrollment of patients from Seattle took place during active infection, with longitudinal follow-up. Germline-derived CDR1 and CDR2 are LNHDA and SQIVND (reference sequence). This CDR3 has 16 residues. V was cut by 1 base and J by 7 bases, with 17 bases left in between. Original analysis: The assay estimated nucleated cells by amplifying reference gene primers. Data came from immunoSEQ multiplex PCR; TCRdb stores just in-frame clones and leaves some out. V, J and clone size were drawn from that table, and D and trimming were deduced from the DNA. The sample carries 150,000 or so clones, roughly 77% recorded once.

The gene calls are TRBV19 and TRBJ1-3; D is ambiguous. This clonotype was obtained from a woman aged 70-85 years with COVID-19, enrolled during active disease. The sample was peripheral blood. CDR3 in amino acids: CASSIGGGSGRNTIYF. For the CDR3, the DNA is TGTGCCAGTAGTATAGGCGGAGGGTCAGGACGGAACACCATATATTTT.